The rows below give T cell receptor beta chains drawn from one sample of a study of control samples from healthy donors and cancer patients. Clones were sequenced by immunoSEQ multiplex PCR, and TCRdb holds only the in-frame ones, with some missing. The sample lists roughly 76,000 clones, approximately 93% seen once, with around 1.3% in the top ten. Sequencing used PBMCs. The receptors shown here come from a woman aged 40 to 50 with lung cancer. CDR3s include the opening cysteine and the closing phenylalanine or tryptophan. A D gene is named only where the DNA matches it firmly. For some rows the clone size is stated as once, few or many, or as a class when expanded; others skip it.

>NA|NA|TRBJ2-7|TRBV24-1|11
CATLVADEQYF
TGTGCCACCCTTGTGGCGGACGAGCAGTACTTC
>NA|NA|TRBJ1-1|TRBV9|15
CASSVRGHLNTEAFF
TGTGCCAGCAGCGTCCGGGGACATTTGAACACTGAAGCTTTCTTT
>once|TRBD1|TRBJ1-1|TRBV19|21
CASSMLPGQGASPHLNTEAFF
TGTGCCAGTAGTATGCTCCCGGGACAGGGGGCTTCCCCGCACTTGAACACTGAAGCTTTCTTT
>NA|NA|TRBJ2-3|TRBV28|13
CASSLYGSDTQYF
TGTGCCAGCAGTTTATATGGGTCAGATACGCAGTATTTT
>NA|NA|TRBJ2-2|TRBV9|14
CASSVEEGPGELFF
TGTGCCAGCAGCGTAGAGGAGGGCCCGGGGGAGCTGTTTTTT
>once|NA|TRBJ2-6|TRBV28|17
CASSFQGRFSGANVLTF
TGTGCCAGCAGTTTCCAGGGACGGTTCTCTGGGGCCAACGTCCTGACTTTC
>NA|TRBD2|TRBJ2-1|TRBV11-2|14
CASSLGLAAGEQFF
TGTGCCAGCAGCTTGGGACTAGCAGCCGGTGAGCAGTTCTTC
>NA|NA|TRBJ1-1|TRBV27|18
CASSLGRAEAYMNTEAFF
TGTGCCAGCAGCCTCGGGCGGGCGGAGGCCTATATGAACACTGAAGCTTTCTTT
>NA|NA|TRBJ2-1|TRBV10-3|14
CAISELETYNEQFF
TGTGCCATCAGTGAACTAGAAACCTACAATGAGCAGTTCTTC
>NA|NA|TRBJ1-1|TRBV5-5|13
CASNLPEGTEAFF
TGTGCCAGCAACCTTCCGGAAGGCACTGAAGCTTTCTTT
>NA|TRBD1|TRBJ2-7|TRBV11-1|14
CASSPDRDSYEQYF
TGTGCCAGCAGCCCAGACAGGGACAGCTACGAGCAGTACTTC
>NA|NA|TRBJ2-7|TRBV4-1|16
CASSHDIKTVSYEQYF
TGCGCCAGCAGCCACGATATCAAGACGGTCTCCTACGAGCAGTACTTC
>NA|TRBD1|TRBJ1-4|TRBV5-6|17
CASSFGGQGGFHEKLFF
TGTGCCAGCAGCTTTGGCGGACAGGGGGGATTCCATGAAAAACTGTTTTTT
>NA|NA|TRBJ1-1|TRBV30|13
CAWRPRGNTEAFF
TGTGCCTGGAGGCCCAGAGGGAACACTGAAGCTTTCTTT
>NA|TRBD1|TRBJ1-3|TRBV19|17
CASSIGGTGQPGNTIYF
TGTGCCAGTAGTATAGGAGGGACAGGGCAACCTGGAAACACCATATATTTT
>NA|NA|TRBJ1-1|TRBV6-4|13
CASSLLVNTEAFF
TGTGCCAGCAGTCTGTTGGTGAACACTGAAGCTTTCTTT
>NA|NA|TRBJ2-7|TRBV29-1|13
CSVADRRDYEQYF
TGCAGCGTGGCTGACAGGCGAGACTACGAGCAGTACTTC
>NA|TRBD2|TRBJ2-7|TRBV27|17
CASSPPSVAGAPYEQYF
TGTGCCAGCAGTCCTCCCTCCGTAGCGGGGGCGCCCTACGAGCAGTACTTC
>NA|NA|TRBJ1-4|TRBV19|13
CASRVGGDEKLFF
TGTGCCAGTAGGGTAGGGGGGGATGAAAAACTGTTTTTT
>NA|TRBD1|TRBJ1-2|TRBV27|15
CASSPGQVPSYGYTF
TGTGCCAGCAGCCCTGGACAGGTTCCTTCCTATGGCTACACCTTC
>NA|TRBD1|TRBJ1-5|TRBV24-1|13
CATSESQGIFQHF
TGTGCCACCAGTGAGTCACAGGGGATTTTTCAGCATTTT
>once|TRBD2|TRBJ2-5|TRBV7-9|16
CASSFPPGLAVETQYF
TGTGCCAGCAGCTTCCCCCCGGGACTAGCGGTAGAGACCCAGTACTTC
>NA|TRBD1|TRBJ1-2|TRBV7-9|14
CASSPHPGQEGYTF
TGTGCCAGCAGCCCCCACCCGGGACAGGAGGGCTACACCTTC
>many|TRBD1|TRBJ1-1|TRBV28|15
CASQAGQGALAEAFF
TGTGCCAGCCAGGCGGGACAGGGGGCTTTGGCTGAAGCTTTCTTT
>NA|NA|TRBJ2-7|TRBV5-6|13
CASSLGFGEEQYF
TGTGCCAGCAGCTTGGGATTCGGAGAAGAGCAGTACTTC
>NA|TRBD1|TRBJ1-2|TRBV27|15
CASSFSGQGPEGYTF
TGTGCCAGCAGTTTTTCAGGACAGGGTCCTGAAGGCTACACCTTC
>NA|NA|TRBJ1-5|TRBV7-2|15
CASSLNGGGIQPQHF
TGTGCCAGCAGCTTAAATGGGGGGGGCATTCAGCCCCAGCATTTT
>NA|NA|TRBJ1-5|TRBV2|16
CASSERTSGRHQPQHF
TGTGCCAGCAGCGAACGAACCTCAGGAAGGCATCAGCCCCAGCATTTT
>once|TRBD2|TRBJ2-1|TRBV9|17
CASSAPGAGSSYNEQFF
TGTGCCAGCAGCGCCCCTGGAGCGGGGAGCTCCTACAATGAGCAGTTCTTC
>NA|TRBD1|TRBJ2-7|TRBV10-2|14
CASSVNRGPYEQYF
TGCGCCAGCAGTGTGAACAGGGGGCCCTACGAGCAGTACTTC
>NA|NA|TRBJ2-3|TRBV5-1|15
CASSLEPEGTDTQYF
TGCGCCAGCAGCTTGGAACCCGAAGGGACAGATACGCAGTATTTT
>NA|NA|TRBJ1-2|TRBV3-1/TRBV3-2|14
CASTQSPQYYGYTF
TGTGCCAGCACCCAAAGCCCCCAATACTATGGCTACACCTTC
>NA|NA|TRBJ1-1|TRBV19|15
CASSIASRGRGEAFF
TGTGCCAGTAGTATAGCTTCCCGGGGACGAGGTGAAGCTTTCTTT
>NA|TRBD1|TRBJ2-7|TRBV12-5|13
CASGLGQGYEQYF
TGTGCTAGTGGTTTGGGACAGGGCTACGAGCAGTACTTC
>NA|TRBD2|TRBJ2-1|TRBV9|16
CASSSGTSGGYNEQFF
TGTGCCAGCAGCTCGGGGACTAGCGGGGGGTACAATGAGCAGTTCTTC
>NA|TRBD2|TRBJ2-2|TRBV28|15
CASRGSGVFPGELFF
TGTGCCAGCAGGGGTAGCGGGGTCTTCCCCGGGGAGCTGTTTTTT
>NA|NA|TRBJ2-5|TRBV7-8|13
CASKYSAQETQYF
TGTGCCAGCAAGTATTCGGCCCAAGAGACCCAGTACTTC
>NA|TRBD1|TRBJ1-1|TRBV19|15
CASSTTGTENTEAFF
TGTGCCAGTAGTACTACCGGGACAGAGAACACTGAAGCTTTCTTT
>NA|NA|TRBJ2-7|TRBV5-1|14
CASSLTGPTYEQYF
TGCGCCAGCAGCTTGACAGGGCCAACCTACGAGCAGTACTTC
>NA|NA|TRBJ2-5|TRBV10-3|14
CAISESRYQETQYF
TGTGCCATCAGTGAGTCGCGTTACCAAGAGACCCAGTACTTC
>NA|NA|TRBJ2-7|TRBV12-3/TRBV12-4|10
CAPPRDSYYF
TGTGCCCCCCCCCGAGACAGCTACTACTTC